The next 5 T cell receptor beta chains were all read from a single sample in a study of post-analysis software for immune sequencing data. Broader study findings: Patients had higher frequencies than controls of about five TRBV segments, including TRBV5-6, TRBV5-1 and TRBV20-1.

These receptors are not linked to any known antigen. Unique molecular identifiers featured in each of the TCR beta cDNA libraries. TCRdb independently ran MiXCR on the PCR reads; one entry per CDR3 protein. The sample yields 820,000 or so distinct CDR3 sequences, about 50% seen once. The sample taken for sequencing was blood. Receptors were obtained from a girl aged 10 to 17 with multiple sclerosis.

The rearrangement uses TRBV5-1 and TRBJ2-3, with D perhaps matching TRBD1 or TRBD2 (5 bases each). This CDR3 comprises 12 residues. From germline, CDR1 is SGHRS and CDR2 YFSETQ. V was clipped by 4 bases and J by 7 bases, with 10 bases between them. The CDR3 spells CASSEGKNTQYF. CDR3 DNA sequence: TGCGCCAGCAGCGAGGGGAAAAATACGCAGTATTTT.

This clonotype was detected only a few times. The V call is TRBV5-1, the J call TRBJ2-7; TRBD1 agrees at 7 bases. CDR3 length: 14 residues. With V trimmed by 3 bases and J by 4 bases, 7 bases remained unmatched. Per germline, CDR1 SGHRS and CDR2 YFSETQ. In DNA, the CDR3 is TGCGCCAGCAGCTGGGGACAGAGCCCTTACGAGCAGTACTTC. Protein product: CASSWGQSPYEQYF. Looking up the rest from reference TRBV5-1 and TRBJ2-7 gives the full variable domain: KAGVTQTPRYLIKTRGQQVTLSCSPISGHRSVSWYQQTPGQGLQFLFEYFSETQRNKGNFPGRFSGRQFSNSRSEMNVSTLELGDSALYLCASSWGQSPYEQYFGPGTRLTVT.

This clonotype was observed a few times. The CDR3 coding sequence is TGCAGCGTTGAGGGCAGGGGAAGTGAAAAACTGTTTTTT. Its protein product is CSVEGRGSEKLFF. The V call is TRBV29-1, the J call TRBJ1-4; TRBD1 is a possible D gene (6 bases). The CDR3 runs to 13 residues. V lost 3 bases and J lost 7, with 12 bases in between. Germline CDR1 and CDR2: SQVTM and ANQGSEA.

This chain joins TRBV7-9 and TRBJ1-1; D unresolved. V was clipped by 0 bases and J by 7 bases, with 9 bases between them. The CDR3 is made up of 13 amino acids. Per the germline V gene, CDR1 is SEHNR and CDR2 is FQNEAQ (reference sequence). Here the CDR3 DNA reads TGTGCCAGCAGCTTAGCCCGCAACCTTGAAGCTTTCTTT. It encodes CASSLARNLEAFF.

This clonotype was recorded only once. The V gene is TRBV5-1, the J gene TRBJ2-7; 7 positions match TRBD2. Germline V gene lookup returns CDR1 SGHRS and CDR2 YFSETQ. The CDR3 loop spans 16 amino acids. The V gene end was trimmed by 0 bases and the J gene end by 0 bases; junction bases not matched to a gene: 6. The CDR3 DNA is TGCGCCAGCAGCTTGGGTGGGAGGGAGGCCTCCTACGAGCAGTACTTC. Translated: CASSLGGREASYEQYF.